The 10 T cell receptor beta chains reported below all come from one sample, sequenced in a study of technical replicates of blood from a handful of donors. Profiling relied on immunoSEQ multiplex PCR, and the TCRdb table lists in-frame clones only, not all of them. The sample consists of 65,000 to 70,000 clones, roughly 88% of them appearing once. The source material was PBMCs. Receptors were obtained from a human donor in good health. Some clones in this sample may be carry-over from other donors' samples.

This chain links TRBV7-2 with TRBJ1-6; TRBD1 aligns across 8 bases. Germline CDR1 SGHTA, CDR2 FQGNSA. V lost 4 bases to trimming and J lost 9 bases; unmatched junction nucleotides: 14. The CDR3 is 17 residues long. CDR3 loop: CASSSRAGWDRRSPLHF. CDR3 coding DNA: TGTGCCAGCAGCTCAAGGGCAGGATGGGACAGGCGTTCACCCCTCCACTTT.

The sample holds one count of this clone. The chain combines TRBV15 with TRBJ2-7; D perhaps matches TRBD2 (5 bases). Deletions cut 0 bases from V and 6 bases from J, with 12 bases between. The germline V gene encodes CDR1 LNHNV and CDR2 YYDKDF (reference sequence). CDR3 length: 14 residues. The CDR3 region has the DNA TGTGCCACCAGCAGAGATTTTCTAGCCGCCGAGCAGTACTTC. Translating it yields CATSRDFLAAEQYF.

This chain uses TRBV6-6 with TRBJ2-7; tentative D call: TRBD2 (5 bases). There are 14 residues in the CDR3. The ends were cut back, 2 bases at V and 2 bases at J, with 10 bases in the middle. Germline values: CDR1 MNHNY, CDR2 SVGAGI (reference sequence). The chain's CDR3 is CASSYNRRAYEQYF. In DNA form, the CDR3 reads TGTGCCAGCAGTTACAACCGGCGGGCCTACGAGCAGTACTTC.

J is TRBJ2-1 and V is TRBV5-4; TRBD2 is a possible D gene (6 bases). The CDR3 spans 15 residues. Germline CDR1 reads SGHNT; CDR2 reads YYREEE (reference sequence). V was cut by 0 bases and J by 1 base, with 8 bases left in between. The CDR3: CASSLAGVSYNEQFF. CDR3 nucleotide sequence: TGTGCCAGCAGCTTGGCGGGGGTTTCCTACAATGAGCAGTTCTTC.

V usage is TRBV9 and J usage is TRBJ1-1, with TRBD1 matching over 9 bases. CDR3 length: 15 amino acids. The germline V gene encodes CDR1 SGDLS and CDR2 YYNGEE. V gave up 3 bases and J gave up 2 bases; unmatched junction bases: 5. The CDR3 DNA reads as TGTGCCAGCAGCGAGGAGGACAGGGGAAACACTGAAGCTTTCTTT. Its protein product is CASSEEDRGNTEAFF.

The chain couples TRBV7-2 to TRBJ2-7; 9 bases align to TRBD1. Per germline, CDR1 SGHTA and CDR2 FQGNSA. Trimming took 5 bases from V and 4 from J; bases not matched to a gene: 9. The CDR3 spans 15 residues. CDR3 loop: CASSTTGTGPYEQYF. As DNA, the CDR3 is TGTGCCAGCAGCACTACCGGGACAGGGCCTTACGAGCAGTACTTC.

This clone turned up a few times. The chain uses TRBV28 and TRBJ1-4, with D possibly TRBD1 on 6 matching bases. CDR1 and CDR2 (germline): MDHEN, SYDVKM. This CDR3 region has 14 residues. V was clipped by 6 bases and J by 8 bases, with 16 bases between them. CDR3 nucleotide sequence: TGTGCCAGCAGAATTGGGGGCGCAGACGAAAAACTGTTTTTT. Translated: CASRIGGADEKLFF.

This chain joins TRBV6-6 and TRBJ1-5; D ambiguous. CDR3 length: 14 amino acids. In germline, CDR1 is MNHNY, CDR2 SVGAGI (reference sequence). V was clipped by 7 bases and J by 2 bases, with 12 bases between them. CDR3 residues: CASTVILGNQPQHF. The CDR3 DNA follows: TGTGCCAGCACTGTAATTCTCGGCAATCAGCCCCAGCATTTT.

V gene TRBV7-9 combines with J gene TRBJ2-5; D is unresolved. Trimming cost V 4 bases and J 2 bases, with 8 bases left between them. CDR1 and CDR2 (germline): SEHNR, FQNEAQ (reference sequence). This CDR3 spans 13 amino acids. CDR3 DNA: TGTGCCAGCAGCTCTCAGAATCAAGAGACCCAGTACTTC. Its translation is CASSSQNQETQYF.

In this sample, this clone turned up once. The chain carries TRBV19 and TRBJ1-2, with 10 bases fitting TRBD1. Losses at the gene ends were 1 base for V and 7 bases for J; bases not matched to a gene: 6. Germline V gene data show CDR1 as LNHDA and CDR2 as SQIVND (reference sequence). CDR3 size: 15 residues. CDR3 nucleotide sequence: TGTGCCAGTAGTATAGGTGGGACAGGGGCGTCTGGCTACACCTTC. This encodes CASSIGGTGASGYTF.